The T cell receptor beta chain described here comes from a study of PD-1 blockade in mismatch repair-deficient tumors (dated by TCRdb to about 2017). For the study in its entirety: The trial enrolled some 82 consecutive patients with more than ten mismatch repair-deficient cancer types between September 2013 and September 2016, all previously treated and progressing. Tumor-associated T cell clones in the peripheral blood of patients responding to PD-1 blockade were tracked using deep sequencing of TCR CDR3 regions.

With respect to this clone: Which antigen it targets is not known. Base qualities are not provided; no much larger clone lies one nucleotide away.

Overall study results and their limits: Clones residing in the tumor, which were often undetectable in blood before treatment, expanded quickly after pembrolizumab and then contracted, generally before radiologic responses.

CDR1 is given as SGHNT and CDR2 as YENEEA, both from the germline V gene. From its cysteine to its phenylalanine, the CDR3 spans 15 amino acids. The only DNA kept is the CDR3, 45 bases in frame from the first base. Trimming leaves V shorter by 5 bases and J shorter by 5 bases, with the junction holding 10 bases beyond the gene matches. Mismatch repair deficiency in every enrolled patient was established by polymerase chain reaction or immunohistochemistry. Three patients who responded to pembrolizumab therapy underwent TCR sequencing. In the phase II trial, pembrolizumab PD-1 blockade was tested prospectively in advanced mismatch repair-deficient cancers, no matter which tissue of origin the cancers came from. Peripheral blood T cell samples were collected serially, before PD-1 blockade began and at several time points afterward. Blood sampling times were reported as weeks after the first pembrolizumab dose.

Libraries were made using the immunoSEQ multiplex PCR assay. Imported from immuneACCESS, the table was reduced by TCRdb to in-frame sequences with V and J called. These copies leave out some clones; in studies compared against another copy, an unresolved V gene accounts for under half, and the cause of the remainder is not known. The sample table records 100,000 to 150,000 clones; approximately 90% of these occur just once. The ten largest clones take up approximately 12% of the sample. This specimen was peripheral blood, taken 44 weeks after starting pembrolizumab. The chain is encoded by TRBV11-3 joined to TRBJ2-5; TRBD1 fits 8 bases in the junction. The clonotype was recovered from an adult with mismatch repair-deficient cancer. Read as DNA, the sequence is TGTGCCAGCAGCGATCTGACAGGGGATGTCGAGACCCAGTACTTC. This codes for CASSDLTGDVETQYF.